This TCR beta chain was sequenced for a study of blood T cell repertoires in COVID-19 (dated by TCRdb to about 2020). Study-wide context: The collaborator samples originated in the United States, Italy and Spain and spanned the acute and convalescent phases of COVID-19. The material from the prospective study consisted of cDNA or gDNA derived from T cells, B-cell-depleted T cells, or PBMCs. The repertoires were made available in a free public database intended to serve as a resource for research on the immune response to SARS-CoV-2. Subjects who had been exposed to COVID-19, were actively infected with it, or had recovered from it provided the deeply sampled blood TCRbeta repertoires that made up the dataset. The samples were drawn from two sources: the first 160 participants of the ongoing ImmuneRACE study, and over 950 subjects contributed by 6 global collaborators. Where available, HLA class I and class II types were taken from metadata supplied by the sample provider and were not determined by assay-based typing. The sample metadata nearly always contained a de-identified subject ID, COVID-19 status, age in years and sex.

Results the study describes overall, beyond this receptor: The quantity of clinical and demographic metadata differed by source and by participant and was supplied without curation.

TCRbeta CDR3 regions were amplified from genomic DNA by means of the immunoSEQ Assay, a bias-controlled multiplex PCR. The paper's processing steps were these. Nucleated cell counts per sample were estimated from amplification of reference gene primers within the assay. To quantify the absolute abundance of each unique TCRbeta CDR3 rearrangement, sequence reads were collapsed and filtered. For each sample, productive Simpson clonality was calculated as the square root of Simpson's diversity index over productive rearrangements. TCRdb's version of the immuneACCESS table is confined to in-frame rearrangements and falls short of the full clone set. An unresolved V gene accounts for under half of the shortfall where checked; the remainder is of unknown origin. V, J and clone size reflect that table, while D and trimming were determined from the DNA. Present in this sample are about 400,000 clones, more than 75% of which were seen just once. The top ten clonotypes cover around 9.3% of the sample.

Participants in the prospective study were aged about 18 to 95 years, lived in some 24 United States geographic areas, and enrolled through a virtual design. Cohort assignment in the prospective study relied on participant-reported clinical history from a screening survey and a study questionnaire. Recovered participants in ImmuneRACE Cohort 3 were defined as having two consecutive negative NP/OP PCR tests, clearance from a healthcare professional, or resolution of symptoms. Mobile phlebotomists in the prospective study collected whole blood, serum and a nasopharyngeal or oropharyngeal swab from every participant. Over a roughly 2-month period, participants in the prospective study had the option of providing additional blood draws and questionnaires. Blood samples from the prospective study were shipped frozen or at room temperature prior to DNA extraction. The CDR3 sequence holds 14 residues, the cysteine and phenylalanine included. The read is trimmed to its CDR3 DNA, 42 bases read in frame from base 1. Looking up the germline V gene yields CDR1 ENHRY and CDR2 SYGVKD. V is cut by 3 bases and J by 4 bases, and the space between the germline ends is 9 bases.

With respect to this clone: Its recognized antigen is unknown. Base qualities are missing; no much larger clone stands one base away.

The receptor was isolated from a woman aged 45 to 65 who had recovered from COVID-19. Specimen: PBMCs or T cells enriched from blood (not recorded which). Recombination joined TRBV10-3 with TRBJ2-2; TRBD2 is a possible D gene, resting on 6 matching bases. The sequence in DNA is TGTGCCATCAGTGACGAGCGGGTCACCGGGGAGCTGTTTTTT. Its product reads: CAISDERVTGELFF.